Sequencing of this T cell receptor beta chain was carried out in a study of CD8 T cells in Susac syndrome. Study outcomes and limitations: No clonal expansion appeared among CD4+ T cells in Susac patients. The number of individuals included in the study's TCR sequencing and HLA analysis was acknowledged as relatively small.

Notes on this clonotype: The antigen remains undetermined.

Random hexamers primed reverse transcription of about 0.5 to 1 ug RNA. Amplification of TCR beta CDR3 spanned 54 Vbeta and 13 Jbeta via immunoSEQ multiplex PCR. Each CDR3 protein gets one entry after TCRdb re-called the immunoSEQ multiplex PCR reads with MiXCR. The repertoire has approximately 210,000 distinct CDR3 sequences, about 94% of them found once; the top ten carry approximately 0.15%. Negative isolation yielded the CD8+ and CD4+ T cells, while FACS enriched the TEMRA cells. The CDR3 totals 13 residues. V gave up 4 bases and J gave up 3 bases, with 6 bases separating them. Germline V gene lookup returns CDR1 SGHTA and CDR2 FQGTGA.

Sequenced input: CD4+ T cells from PBMCs. The rearrangement joins TRBV7-3 to TRBJ2-2; D unclear. The TCR was taken from a human donor with Susac syndrome. The CDR3 nucleotides read TGTGCCAGCAGCTCCTCCCACACCGGGGAGCTGTTTTTT. Protein: CASSSSHTGELFF.